The T cell receptor (beta chain) under discussion was sequenced for a study of T cells in Graves' hyperthyroidism and ophthalmopathy. Background on the study: Peripheral blood was acquired at first diagnosis, ahead of any therapy whatsoever. Study results and caveats: Most thyroid-expanded clonotypes above 0.001 were also found in blood. It was a median about 6 months before onset that the model predicted ophthalmopathy.

Researchers amplified the TCR beta CDR3 regions from RNA transcripts. The HTBI primer set drove a first-round RT-PCR of the TCR CDR3. MiXCR, applied by TCRdb to the multiplex PCR reads, yields one record per CDR3 protein. The sample lists about 840,000 distinct CDR3 sequences, roughly 40% occurring once. This clonotype was picked up many times. Its antigen remains unknown. Diagnoses were established using clinical symptoms, serum thyroxine and TRAb, thyroid ultrasound and orbital computed tomography. Losses at the gene ends were 8 bases for V and 5 bases for J; bases not matched to a gene: 10. CDR1 is LNHDA and CDR2 is SQIVND in the germline V gene (reference sequence). The CDR3 runs to 15 residues.

The sample comprised blood. This receptor was obtained from a man aged 18 to 35 with Graves' hyperthyroidism. V gene TRBV19 combines with J gene TRBJ1-5, with TRBD1 identical over 9 bases. CDR3 in DNA: TGTGCCAGTGGACCGGGACAGGGATATTATCAGCCCCAGCATTTT. Protein: CASGPGQGYYQPQHF.